This T cell receptor beta chain was documented in a study of cytomegalovirus exposure and HLA in healthy donors (dated by TCRdb to 2016 to 2017). In terms of the full investigation: An earlier analysis of some 600 of the donors reported approximately 300 Gb of sequence data and 100 million to 120 million unique TCR beta sequences obtained from 180 million or so T cells. Roughly 290 gigabases of sequencing data and around 85 million unique TCR sequences made up an early release that covered 640 HLA-typed donors. Of the 300 to 500 genotyped donors, less than 90% were placed in the genetic ancestry cluster associated with self-reported Caucasian donors. The study aimed to test whether cataloging public T cell receptors could reveal signatures of past pathogen exposure. The study profiled the T cell repertoires of 550 to 700 subjects by immunosequencing and related them to cytomegalovirus serostatus. Besides the first cohort of under 700 subjects, a separate validation cohort made up of over 95 different subjects was used. To predict cytomegalovirus infection status, the study combined high-throughput TCR immunosequencing, statistical association of individual TCRs with disease status, and machine learning. In a later analysis, previously published TCR beta repertoires from fewer than 750 donors were re-analyzed and high-resolution HLA genotyping was added so that TCR occurrence patterns could be studied. Rather than using new phenotypic data, the later analysis identified candidate immune exposures from TCR beta sequences and from how often those sequences occurred across donors. In an earlier analysis of roughly 580 of the donors, high-throughput TCR beta sequencing was used to judge whether each TCR beta V gene segment behaved as functional or pseudogenic. Donor age, sex, ethnicity and CMV serostatus were compiled together with the repertoire data. Genome-wide SNP genotypes for about 60% of the roughly 700 donors were used in a later genetic analysis, which treated that subset as a discovery cohort. Every repertoire in the discovery cohort had been generated on one and the same sequencing platform. HLA typing covered class I and class II loci at four-digit resolution. Typing coverage varied by locus: about 620-630 donors for A, B, C, DRB1 and DQB1; approximately 560 for DQA1; about 570 for DPA1; about 450 for DPB1. Because of strong linkage in the cohort, four or five DR-DQ haplotypes were treated as single units for association and clustering. Among a few hundred genotyped donors of the cohort, an average of roughly 240,000 unique TCR beta nucleotide sequences were sequenced per donor, about a sixth of them non-productive. The research as a whole found: Presence/absence analyses assumed roughly uniform sequencing depth across donors, an assumption that may not hold. HLA typing was unavailable for some donors at each locus, so association tests used only the typed subset. Most TCR sequences were seen in very few donors, while some public TCRs were found in many individuals. Three of the identified cytomegalovirus-associated TCR beta chains were confirmed in vitro to be specific for cytomegalovirus antigens. In this cohort, only TCR beta chains were sequenced, and detectable features were limited by the absence of alpha or paired-chain data. In a later analysis, most CMV-associated TCR beta chains were found to appear HLA-restricted, with HLA associations seemingly driven largely by CMV exposure. A later analysis associated 16,951 TCR beta sequences with specific HLA alleles at a false discovery rate of 0.05. In both the original and validation cohorts, the classifier was reported to diagnose cytomegalovirus status with high specificity and sensitivity. A later analysis found that TCR association rates varied across HLA loci, with DRB1 alleles showing the most associated TCRs and HLA-C alleles the fewest. Broadly in line with IMGT annotations, most TCR beta V segments showed up in productive rearrangements about 87% or about 30% of the time in an earlier analysis of 587 of the donors. A later genetic analysis associated a missense DCLRE1C variant with V-gene and J-gene trimming of TCR beta chains, and an independent cohort replicated the association. A later genetic analysis reported fewer N-insertions in productive TCRs among donors in an Asian-associated ancestry cluster than the roughly 720-donor mean. Correlated functional status among segregating V segments might be attributable to linkage disequilibrium, but an unknown experimental factor could not be ruled out. A later analysis reported that several top co-occurrence clusters appeared linked to parvovirus B19, influenza, CMV and Epstein-Barr virus. Some IMGT-functional V segments, including TRBV6-2 and TRBV6-3, could not be distinguished by the 87-base-pair reads and were therefore excluded. A further reported finding was that TCR beta sequences accurately predicted the HLA-A and HLA-B alleles for most subjects in the first cohort. The sequencing pipeline was judged likely to have produced a cluster of highly shared sequence variants as a technical artifact. The authors suggested that the approach could potentially be extended to other disease states and immunological phenotypes. Because counts were too low, seventeen rarely observed V segments, including chromosome 9 orphons, were excluded from the earlier analysis of some 590 of the donors. When HLA alleles, especially DR and DQ, strongly co-occurred, attributing TCR associations to individual alleles was difficult. In a later analysis, HLA-associated TCR beta chains were found to be more clonally expanded and to have lower generation probabilities than equally common non-associated chains. The study listed 164 TCR beta chains as associated with cytomegalovirus. CMV serostatus was the only immune exposure information available for the cohort.

Comment on this clone: The antigen this receptor binds is unknown. No much larger clone exists at a distance of one base, and base qualities are not known.

In total, about 650 healthy bone marrow donors made up the cohort. Cohort members were all nominally healthy when sampled, although unrecorded immune exposures were likely present. The donor was CMV seropositive and belonged to the group of 270 or so seropositive cohort members. Each donor provided a peripheral blood sample, and peripheral blood mononuclear cells were used for TCR beta sequencing. Genomic DNA was extracted from the blood cell samples with the Qiagen DNeasy Blood Extraction Kit. Receptor libraries were prepared by the immunoSEQ multiplex PCR assay. The multiplex PCR relied on a mix of 60 forward primers for TCR Vbeta segments and 13 reverse primers for TCR Jbeta segments. A multiplex PCR assay on genomic DNA amplified the CDR3 region of rearranged TCR beta genes. Amplified TCR beta libraries were sequenced as 87-base-pair reads on the Illumina HiSeq System. The study's processing was this. A later analysis tallied some 79 million unique TCR beta chains across the roughly 610 repertoires, and some 12 million of those chains were shared by two or more donors. A nearest-neighbor algorithm error-corrected the raw reads and collapsed the reads into unique sequences, merging closely related sequences to remove PCR and sequencing errors. V, D and J gene segments were assigned by aligning CDR3 sequences to IMGT reference sequences. For a sequence to be retained, a match of at least six nucleotides to both a V gene segment and a J gene segment was required. A rearrangement counted as productive if the CDR3 had no stop codons and remained in frame with V and J, and every other rearrangement counted as non-productive. CDR3 was defined according to IMGT convention as the region running from the second conserved V-encoded cysteine to the conserved J-encoded phenylalanine. The earlier analysis of about 500 of the donors excluded sequences that lacked an unambiguous match to a single V gene segment. In an earlier analysis of several hundred of the donors, a V segment was called functional when productive rearrangements were above 56.7%, and segregating when the standard deviation between donors exceeded 5%. A statistical classification framework was built to diagnose cytomegalovirus status from the catalog of TCR beta chain sequences. In a later analysis, TCR nucleotide sequences were compared against IMGT/GENE-DB human TR gene sequences so that V and J genes could be assigned. Using the TCRdist pipeline, a later analysis assigned CDR3 sequences along with most-parsimonious VDJ recombination scenarios. In a later analysis, each TCR beta chain was defined by its CDR3 amino acid sequence together with its V-gene family, and reads without a unique V-gene family were excluded. In a later analysis, 450 to 600 highly shared, low-generation-probability nucleotide sequences were removed to address suspected cross-contamination and a sequencing artifact. In a later analysis, a clonal expansion index was calculated for each public chain from normalized within-repertoire ranks of inferred template counts. In a later analysis, generation probabilities were computed with a VDJ recombination model fitted to out-of-frame rearrangements, and the resulting probabilities were checked against IGoR. A later analysis scored TCR-TCR, TCR-HLA and TCR-CMV co-occurrence with hypergeometric tests, applying a repertoire-size bias correction to TCR pairs. To estimate false discovery rates, a later analysis permuted the HLA or CMV assignments 20 times. In a later analysis, co-occurring TCRs were grouped using DBSCAN, and TCRdist sequence similarity was added for clustering within HLA-allele-positive subsets. For co-occurrence clustering, repertoires with fewer than 30,000 or more than 120,000 public chains were excluded, along with five repertoires with anomalous nucleotide sharing. This immuneACCESS table, as held by TCRdb, lists in-frame sequences with V and J called but not all clones. Of the missing ones, under half trace to an unresolved V gene in checked studies; the others have no known cause. V and J calls and clone size are as listed in that table; D and trimming were resolved from the DNA. The sample table lists some 100,000 clones, about 73% of them with a count of one. The ten most abundant clones make up more than 12% of the sample.

Trimming removed 3 bases from V and 2 bases from J; the gene matches leave 3 bases unexplained. CDR3 length: 14 amino acids, cysteine to phenylalanine. Of all the DNA, just the CDR3 is kept, 42 bases in frame from base 1. CDR1 and CDR2, looked up from the germline V gene (reference sequence), are LNHDA and SQIVND. The TCR comes from a woman aged 45-59 years in good health and CMV-seropositive. What was sequenced was PBMCs. The chain employs TRBV19 and TRBJ2-7, with TRBD2 identical over 8 junction bases. The sequenced DNA: TGTGCCAGTAGTATCCGGGGGGGCCCCTACGAGCAGTACTTC. This gives the protein CASSIRGGPYEQYF.